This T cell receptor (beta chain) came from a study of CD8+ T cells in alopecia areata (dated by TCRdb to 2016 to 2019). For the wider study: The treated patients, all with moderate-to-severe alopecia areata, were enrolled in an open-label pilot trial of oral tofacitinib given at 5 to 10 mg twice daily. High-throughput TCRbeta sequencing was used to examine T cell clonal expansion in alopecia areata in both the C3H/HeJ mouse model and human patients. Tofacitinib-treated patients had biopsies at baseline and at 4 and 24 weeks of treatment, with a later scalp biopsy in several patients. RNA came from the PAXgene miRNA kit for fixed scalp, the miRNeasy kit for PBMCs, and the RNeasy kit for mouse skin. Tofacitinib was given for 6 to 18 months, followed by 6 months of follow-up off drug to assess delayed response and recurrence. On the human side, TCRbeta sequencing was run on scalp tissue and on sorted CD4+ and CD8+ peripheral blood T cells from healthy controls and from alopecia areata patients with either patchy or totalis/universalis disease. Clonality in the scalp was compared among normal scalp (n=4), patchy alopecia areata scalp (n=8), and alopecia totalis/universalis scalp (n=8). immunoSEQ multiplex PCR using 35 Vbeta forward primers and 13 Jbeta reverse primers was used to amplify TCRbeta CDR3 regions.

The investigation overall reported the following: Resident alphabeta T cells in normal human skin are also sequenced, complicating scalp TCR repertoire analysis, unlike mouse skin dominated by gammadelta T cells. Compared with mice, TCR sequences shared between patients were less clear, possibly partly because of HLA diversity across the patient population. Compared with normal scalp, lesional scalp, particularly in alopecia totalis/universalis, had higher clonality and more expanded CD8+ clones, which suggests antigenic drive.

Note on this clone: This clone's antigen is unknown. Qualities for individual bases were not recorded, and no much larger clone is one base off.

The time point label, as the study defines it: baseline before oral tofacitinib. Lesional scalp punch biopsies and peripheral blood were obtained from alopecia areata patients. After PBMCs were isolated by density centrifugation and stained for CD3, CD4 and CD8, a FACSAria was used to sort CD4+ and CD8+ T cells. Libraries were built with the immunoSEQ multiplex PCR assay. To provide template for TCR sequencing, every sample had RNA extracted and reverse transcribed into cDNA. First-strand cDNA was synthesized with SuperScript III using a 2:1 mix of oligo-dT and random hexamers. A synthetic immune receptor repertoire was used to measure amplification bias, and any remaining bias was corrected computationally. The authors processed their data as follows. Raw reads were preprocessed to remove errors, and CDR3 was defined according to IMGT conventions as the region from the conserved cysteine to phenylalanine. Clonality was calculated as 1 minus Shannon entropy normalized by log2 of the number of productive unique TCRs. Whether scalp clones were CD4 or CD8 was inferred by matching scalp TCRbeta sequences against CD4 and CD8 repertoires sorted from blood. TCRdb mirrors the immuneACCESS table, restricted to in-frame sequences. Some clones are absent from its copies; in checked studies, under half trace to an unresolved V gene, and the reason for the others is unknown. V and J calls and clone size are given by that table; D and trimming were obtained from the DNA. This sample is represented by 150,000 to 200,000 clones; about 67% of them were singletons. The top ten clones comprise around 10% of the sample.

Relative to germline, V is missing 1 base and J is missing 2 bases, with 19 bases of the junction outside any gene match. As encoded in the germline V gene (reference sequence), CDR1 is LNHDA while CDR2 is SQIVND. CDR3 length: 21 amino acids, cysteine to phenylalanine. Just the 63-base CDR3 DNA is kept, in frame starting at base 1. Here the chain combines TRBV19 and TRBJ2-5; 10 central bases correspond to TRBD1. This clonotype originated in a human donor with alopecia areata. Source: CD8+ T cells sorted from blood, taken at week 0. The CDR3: CASSIVGQGRAPWPIQETQYF. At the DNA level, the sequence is TGTGCCAGTAGTATAGTGGGACAGGGGCGTGCCCCTTGGCCCATACAAGAGACCCAGTACTTC.